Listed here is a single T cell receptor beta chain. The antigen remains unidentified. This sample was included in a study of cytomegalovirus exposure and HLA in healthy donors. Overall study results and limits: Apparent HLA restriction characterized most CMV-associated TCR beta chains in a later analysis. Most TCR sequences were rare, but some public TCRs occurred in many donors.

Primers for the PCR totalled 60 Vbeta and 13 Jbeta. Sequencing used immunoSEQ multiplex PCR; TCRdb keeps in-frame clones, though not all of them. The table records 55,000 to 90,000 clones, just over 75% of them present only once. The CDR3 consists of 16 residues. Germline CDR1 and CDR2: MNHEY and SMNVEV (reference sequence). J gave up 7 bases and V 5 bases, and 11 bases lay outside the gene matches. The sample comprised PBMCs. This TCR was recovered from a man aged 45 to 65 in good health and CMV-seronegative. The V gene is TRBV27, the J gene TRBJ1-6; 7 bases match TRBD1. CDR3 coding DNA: TGTGCCAGCAGTCCAATAAACAGGGGAGAAAATTCACCCCTCCACTTT. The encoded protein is CASSPINRGENSPLHF.